The 15 T cell receptor beta chains below come from one sample, sequenced in a study of blood T cell repertoires in COVID-19. The assay was immunoSEQ multiplex PCR, and TCRdb's table has in-frame clones only and misses some. This table holds fewer than 250,000 clones, about 82% found once. The sample was peripheral blood. The receptors were gathered from an elderly woman with acute or convalescent COVID-19.

This clone was counted between two and nine times. The chain carries TRBV27 and TRBJ1-4, with unresolved D. This CDR3 contains 13 residues. Germline V gene data show CDR1 as MNHEY and CDR2 as SMNVEV (reference sequence). V was trimmed by 3 bases and J by 10 bases, leaving 12 bases between them. The CDR3 reads CASSFSHSGKLFF. The CDR3 bases are TGTGCCAGCAGTTTTAGCCATTCTGGAAAACTGTTTTTT.

The rearrangement uses TRBV28 and TRBJ2-7; D is perhaps TRBD1 (6 bases). V was trimmed by 3 bases and J by 4 bases, leaving 13 bases between them. This CDR3 has 14 residues. Germline loops: CDR1 MDHEN, CDR2 SYDVKM. CDR3 loop: CASSLPGRGYEQYF. The DNA of the CDR3 is TGTGCCAGCAGTTTGCCGGGCAGGGGTTACGAGCAGTACTTC.

V is TRBV4-1 and J is TRBJ2-2; 9 bases agree with TRBD2. The ends lost 4 bases at V and 1 base at J; junction bases unmatched: 4. This CDR3 is 16 amino acids long. Germline assignment: CDR1 MGHRA and CDR2 YSYEKL. The CDR3 DNA reads TGCGCCAGCAGCCGAGGACTAGCGATGAACACCGGGGAGCTGTTTTTT. It yields the protein CASSRGLAMNTGELFF.

CDR3 sequence: CASGVGRSTEAFF. The DNA of the CDR3 is TGTGCCAGCGGCGTCGGGAGATCCACTGAAGCTTTCTTT. The chain employs TRBV7-2 and TRBJ1-1; unclear D gene. The CDR3 is 13 residues long. Per germline, CDR1 SGHTA and CDR2 FQGNSA. The ends were cut back, 8 bases at V and 4 bases at J, with 14 bases in the middle.

J is TRBJ2-7 and V is TRBV10-3; a possible D gene is TRBD1 (7 bases). The CDR3 runs to 13 residues. Germline V gene data show CDR1 as ENHRY and CDR2 as SYGVKD. V was clipped by 3 bases and J by 5 bases, with 11 bases between them. The CDR3 nucleotides read TGTGCCATCAGTGATCAGGGGGGAGACGAGCAGTACTTC. It specifies CAISDQGGDEQYF.

CDR3: CASSPPQGGEQYF. Written as DNA, the CDR3 is TGTGCCAGCAGCCCACCACAGGGGGGCGAGCAGTACTTC. The chain uses TRBV14 and TRBJ2-7, with 8 bases matching TRBD1. This CDR3 spans 13 amino acids. V lost 4 bases and J lost 6; bases outside the gene matches: 5. Germline CDR1 SGHDN, CDR2 FVKESK.

This clone was picked up a small number of times. The chain couples TRBV12-3 or TRBV12-4 to TRBJ1-3; D not certain. The CDR3 loop spans 13 amino acids. The V gene lost 3 bases and the J gene lost 0 bases, with 3 bases spanning the gap. The CDR3 sequence is CASSLASGNTIYF. CDR3 nucleotide sequence: TGTGCCAGCAGTTTGGCCTCTGGAAACACCATATATTTT.

This chain connects TRBV18 to TRBJ1-1; possible D gene TRBD1, 5 bases. The CDR3 is 14 amino acids. The V end was cut by 0 bases, the J end by 3 bases, with 8 bases between. The V gene's germline CDR1 is KGHSH and CDR2 LQKENI. The CDR3 reads CASSPPGGYTEAFF. In DNA, the CDR3 is TGTGCCAGCTCACCACCGGGGGGTTACACTGAAGCTTTCTTT.

The genes are TRBV6-1 and TRBJ1-1; 7 nucleotides align to TRBD1. This CDR3 comprises 14 residues. Unmatched junction bases numbered 5, after V lost 7 bases and J lost 0 bases. The germline CDR1 and CDR2 sequences are MNHNS and SASEGT. The CDR3 bases are TGTGCCAGCACCAAAGGGGGCTTGAACACTGAAGCTTTCTTT. Amino acid sequence: CASTKGGLNTEAFF.

The V gene is TRBV5-4, the J gene TRBJ2-7; TRBD2 matches at 8 bases. J gave up 5 bases and V 2 bases, and 12 bases lay outside the gene matches. CDR1 is SGHNT and CDR2 is YYREEE in the germline V gene (reference sequence). The CDR3 contains 16 residues. CDR3 DNA sequence: TGTGCCAGCAGCTTCGGGGCGGGAGGAGGCGTCCACGAGCAGTACTTC. It specifies CASSFGAGGGVHEQYF.

In its sample, this clone was seen once. V is TRBV13 and J is TRBJ2-7; D perhaps matches TRBD2 (6 bases). CDR3 length: 17 amino acids. The germline V and J ends were trimmed by 0 bases and 4 bases, with 19 bases remaining between them. Per the germline V gene, CDR1 is PRHDT and CDR2 is FYEKMQ (reference sequence). CDR3 sequence reads: CASSLGPLAWEPYEQYF. The CDR3, as DNA: TGTGCCAGCAGCTTAGGCCCCCTAGCGTGGGAGCCTTACGAGCAGTACTTC.

This clone came up once. The V call is TRBV3-1 (or the pseudogene TRBV3-2), the J call TRBJ2-3; 15 bases fit TRBD2. Germline values: CDR1 LGHDT, CDR2 YNNKEL (reference sequence). V shed 6 bases and J 0 bases; nucleotides not matched to a gene: 10. This CDR3 comprises 19 residues. The CDR3 here is CASRRPGLAGGISTDTQYF. The CDR3 DNA sequence: TGTGCCAGCAGACGCCCGGGACTAGCGGGAGGTATTAGCACAGATACGCAGTATTTT.

The V call is TRBV5-1, the J call TRBJ2-2; 11 bases are a match to TRBD1. Germline V gene lookup returns CDR1 SGHRS and CDR2 YFSETQ. V lost 5 bases and J lost 7; bases outside the gene matches: 7. CDR3 length equals 15 residues. DNA of the CDR3: TGCGCCAGCAGGCTTAGGACAGGGGGCAACGGGGAGCTGTTTTTT. Translated, it gives CASRLRTGGNGELFF.

The chain is built from TRBV27 and TRBJ2-7; 10 bases fit TRBD2. The CDR3 runs to 15 residues. The germline gives CDR1 MNHEY, CDR2 SMNVEV (reference sequence). Losses at the gene ends were 1 base for V and 5 bases for J; bases not matched to a gene: 5. CDR3 residues: CASSLLLAGAHEQYF. The CDR3 DNA is TGTGCCAGCAGTTTATTGCTAGCGGGAGCCCACGAGCAGTACTTC.

J is TRBJ1-6 and V is TRBV7-9; TRBD1 aligns across 7 bases. Germline V lookup: CDR1 SEHNR, CDR2 FQNEAQ (reference sequence). This CDR3 spans 15 amino acids. Losses at the gene ends were 11 bases for V and 6 bases for J; bases not matched to a gene: 13. CDR3 in DNA: TGTGCCGGCACTTCCGGGACAGTTAGTAATTCACCCCTCCACTTT. As protein: CAGTSGTVSNSPLHF.